This TCR beta chain was sequenced for a study of blood T cell repertoires in COVID-19. Study-level information: Spain, Italy and the United States supplied samples that represented acute and convalescent COVID-19. In each case, the material was cDNA or gDNA derived from T cells, B-cell-depleted T cells, or PBMCs.

Original processing methods: Amplification of reference gene primers was used by the study to estimate nucleated cell counts. The method was immunoSEQ multiplex PCR; TCRdb's version includes in-frame clones alone and lacks a portion of them. Clone size and the V and J calls come from that table; the DNA yielded D and trimming. The data hold roughly 60,000 clones, with roughly 88% observed a single time. This clone was seen a few times. The CDR3 is made up of 15 amino acids. Germline V gene data show CDR1 as SGDLS and CDR2 as YYNGEE. Trimming took 4 bases from V and 4 from J; bases not matched to a gene: 5.

The sequenced sample consisted of peripheral blood. The rearrangement joins TRBV9 to TRBJ1-4; 9 bases align to TRBD1. This clonotype was sampled from a woman aged 55-69 years with acute or convalescent COVID-19. The CDR3 DNA is TGTGCCAGCAGCTTAACAGGGGGCGGTAATGAAAAACTGTTTTTT. Translated: CASSLTGGGNEKLFF.